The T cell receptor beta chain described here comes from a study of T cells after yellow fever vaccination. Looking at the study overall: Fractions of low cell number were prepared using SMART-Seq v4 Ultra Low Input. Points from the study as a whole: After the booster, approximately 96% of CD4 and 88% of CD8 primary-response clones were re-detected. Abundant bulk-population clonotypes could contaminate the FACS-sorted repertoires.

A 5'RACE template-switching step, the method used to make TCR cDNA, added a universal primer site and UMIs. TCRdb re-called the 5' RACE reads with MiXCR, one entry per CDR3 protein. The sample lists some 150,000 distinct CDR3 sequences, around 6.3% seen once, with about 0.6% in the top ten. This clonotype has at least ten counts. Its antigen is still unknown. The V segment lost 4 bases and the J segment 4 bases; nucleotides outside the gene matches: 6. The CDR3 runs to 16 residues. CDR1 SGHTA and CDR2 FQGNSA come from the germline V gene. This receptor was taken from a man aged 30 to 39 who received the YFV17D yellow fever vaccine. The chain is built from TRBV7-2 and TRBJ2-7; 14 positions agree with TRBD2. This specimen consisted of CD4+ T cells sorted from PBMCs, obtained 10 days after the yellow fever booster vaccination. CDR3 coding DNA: TGTGCCAGCAGCTCCGAGGGGACTAGCGGGAGTTACGAGCAGTACTTC. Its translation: CASSSEGTSGSYEQYF.